This T cell receptor beta chain was identified in a study of blood T cell repertoires in COVID-19 (dated by TCRdb to 2020 to 2021). In the study overall: Collaborator samples came from the United States, Italy and Spain and covered acute and convalescent phases of COVID-19. The sample metadata nearly always contained a de-identified subject ID, COVID-19 status, age in years and sex. Where available, HLA class I and class II types were taken from metadata supplied by the sample provider and were not determined by assay-based typing. The repertoires were released in a freely available public database meant as a resource for research on the immune response to SARS-CoV-2. The samples were drawn from two sources: the first 160 participants of the ongoing ImmuneRACE study, and some 1,300 subjects contributed by 6 global collaborators. The material from the prospective study consisted of cDNA or gDNA derived from T cells, B-cell-depleted T cells, or PBMCs. Deeply sampled blood TCRbeta repertoires from subjects exposed to, actively infected with, or recovered from COVID-19 were included in the dataset.

A word on this clone: It has no known antigen specificity. No much larger clone exists at a distance of one base, and base qualities are not known.

Whole blood was collected in K2EDTA tubes by collaborating institutions according to the institutions' own protocols. For TCRbeta analysis, collaborators shipped samples as frozen whole blood, isolated PBMCs, or DNA extracted from either of those sample types. CDR3 length: 15 amino acids, cysteine to phenylalanine. Only the CDR3 DNA stays, 45 bases, in frame from base 1. Trimming at the junction amounts to 3 bases on V and 4 bases on J, and the germline ends lie 13 bases apart. Looking up the germline V gene yields CDR1 MDHEN and CDR2 SYDVKM. Here is what the overall study found, with its caveats: Clinical and demographic metadata were provided uncurated, with the amount varying by source and participant.

TCRbeta CDR3 regions were amplified from genomic DNA by means of the immunoSEQ Assay, a bias-controlled multiplex PCR. The paper's data handling went like this. The number of nucleated cells in each sample was estimated from the amplification of reference gene primers within the assay. Sequence reads were collapsed and filtered to measure the absolute abundance of every unique TCRbeta CDR3 rearrangement. For each sample, productive Simpson clonality was calculated by taking the square root of Simpson's diversity index across productive rearrangements. TCRdb retrieved this table from immuneACCESS and kept in-frame rearrangements only. Not all clones are present; in checked studies, unresolved V genes account for under half, and no reason is known for the remainder. For V, J and clone size, that table is used; D and trimming come from the DNA. For this sample the table gives about 260,000 clones, of which roughly 88% were detected only once. Approximately 0.7% of the sample comes from the top ten.

The rearranged chain carries TRBV28 and TRBJ2-4; matching of 7 bases hints at TRBD1 as the D gene. The sequence derives from a human donor in a cohort sampled during active COVID-19. Sequenced input: peripheral blood. The CDR3 protein sequence reads: CASSFDREAKNIQYF. The base sequence is TGTGCCAGCAGTTTTGACAGGGAGGCTAAAAACATTCAGTACTTC.